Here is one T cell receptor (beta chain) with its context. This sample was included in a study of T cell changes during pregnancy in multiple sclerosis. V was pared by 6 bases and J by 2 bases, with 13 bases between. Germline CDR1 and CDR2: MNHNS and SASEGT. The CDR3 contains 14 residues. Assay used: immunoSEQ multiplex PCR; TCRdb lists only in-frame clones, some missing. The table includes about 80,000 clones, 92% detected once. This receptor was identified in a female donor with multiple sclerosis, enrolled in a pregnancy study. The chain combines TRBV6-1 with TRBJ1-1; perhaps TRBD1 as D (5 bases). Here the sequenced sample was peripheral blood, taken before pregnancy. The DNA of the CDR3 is TGTGCCAGCAGCGTACCCGGGGGAAACACTGAAGCTTTCTTT. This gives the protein CASSVPGGNTEAFF.